This T cell receptor beta chain was sequenced during a study of T cells in Graves' hyperthyroidism and ophthalmopathy. Looking at the study overall: Blood was drawn when the patient was first diagnosed and still untreated.

Diagnosis of hyperthyroidism was new in patients aged 18 to 65, and its duration was under 2 months. This clonotype was counted ten times or more. The antigen is not known. Points from the study as a whole: Most expanded thyroid clonotypes above 0.001 also appeared in blood.

Germline V gene sequence: CDR1 MNHNS, CDR2 SASEGT. Trimming left V 6 bases short and J 6 bases short, with 18 bases between. This CDR3 has 15 residues. RNA transcripts yielded amplified TCR beta CDR3 regions. TCR CDR3 underwent first-round RT-PCR with the HTBI primer set. TCRdb re-called the multiplex PCR reads with MiXCR, one entry per CDR3 protein. The table includes approximately 630,000 distinct CDR3 sequences, 15% to 20% detected once. The receptor comes from a woman between 25 and 40 years old with Graves' hyperthyroidism. The specimen sequenced was blood. This chain uses TRBV6-1 with TRBJ2-1, with D perhaps matching TRBD2 (5 bases). The CDR3 sequence is CASRKVTSRANEQFF. The CDR3 DNA is TGTGCCAGCAGGAAGGTGACCTCGAGGGCCAATGAGCAGTTCTTC.